What follows are 15 T cell receptor beta chains derived from one specimen sequenced in a study of cytomegalovirus exposure and HLA in healthy donors. This PCR relied on a set of 60 Vbeta primers and 13 Jbeta primers. The assay was immunoSEQ multiplex PCR, and TCRdb's table has in-frame clones only and misses some. The table includes 150,000 to 200,000 clones, around 80% detected once. The sample consisted of PBMCs. The origin of the receptors is a woman in her twenties or thirties in good health and CMV-seronegative.

This rearrangement joins TRBV5-1 to TRBJ1-1, with D tentatively TRBD1 (6 bases). CDR1 is SGHRS and CDR2 is YFSETQ in the germline V gene. The CDR3 runs to 16 residues. Trimming pared 4 bases from V and 1 base from J, leaving 17 bases between. CDR3 DNA: TGCGCCAGCAGCCCGGGGACCGGGGGGCGGAACACTGAAGCTTTCTTT. It specifies CASSPGTGGRNTEAFF.

The genes are TRBV4-1 and TRBJ1-1; tentative D call: TRBD1 (6 bases). Germline CDR1 reads MGHRA; CDR2 reads YSYEKL. Trimming removed 1 base at V and 2 bases at J, with 8 bases between. The CDR3 extends over 14 amino acids. The CDR3 spells CASSQGDTNTEAFF. The CDR3 DNA reads as TGCGCCAGCAGCCAAGGGGACACCAACACTGAAGCTTTCTTT.

This clone was recorded only once. The rearrangement uses TRBV7-9 and TRBJ2-1; no clear D. The CDR3 contains 11 residues. Trimming left V 4 bases short and J 6 bases short, with 4 bases between. Germline assignment: CDR1 SEHNR and CDR2 FQNEAQ (reference sequence). CDR3 bases: TGTGCCAGCAGCTCCAGCAATGAGCAGTTCTTC. This gives the protein CASSSSNEQFF.

V gene TRBV7-8 combines with J gene TRBJ1-3; 11 bases match TRBD1. Germline V gives CDR1 SGHVS, CDR2 FQNEAQ. The length of the CDR3 is 16 residues. Unmatched junction bases numbered 4, after V lost 3 bases and J lost 3 bases. CDR3 region: CASSFADRGLGNTIYF. The CDR3 DNA sequence: TGTGCCAGCAGCTTCGCGGACAGGGGGCTTGGAAACACCATATATTTT. Variable domain in full (rest from reference TRBV7-8 and TRBJ1-3): GAGVSQSPRYKVAKRGQDVALRCDPISGHVSLFWYQQALGQGPEFLTYFQNEAQLDKSGLPSDRFFAERPEGSVSTLKIQRTQQEDSAVYLCASSFADRGLGNTIYFGEGSWLTVV.

The genes are TRBV4-3 and TRBJ2-3, with 11 bases matching TRBD2. V trimming: 2 bases; J trimming: 6 bases; junction bases outside the gene matches: 4. From germline, CDR1 is LGHNA and CDR2 YSLEER. This CDR3 comprises 15 residues. The CDR3 DNA reads as TGCGCCAGCAGCCAATTCCCTAGCGGGGGGGATACGCAGTATTTT. The encoded protein is CASSQFPSGGDTQYF.

The chain is built from TRBV2 and TRBJ2-5; 7 nucleotides line up with TRBD2. Germline trimming cut 8 bases from V and 0 bases from J; bases unmatched to any gene: 9. The CDR3 sequence is 15 residues long. CDR1 is SNHLY, CDR2 FYNNEI, per germline. CDR3 bases: TGTGCCAGCGGGGCGGGGGATTCGTACCAAGAGACCCAGTACTTC. Amino acid sequence: CASGAGDSYQETQYF.

Here the CDR3 reads CASSLQGWDTEAFF. DNA of the CDR3: TGTGCCAGCAGCTTACAGGGATGGGACACTGAAGCTTTCTTT. This rearrangement joins TRBV5-6 to TRBJ1-1, with D possibly TRBD1 on 6 matching bases. V was shortened by 2 bases and J by 3 bases, with 11 bases between the two germline ends. Germline assignment: CDR1 SGHDT and CDR2 YYEEEE. The length of the CDR3 is 14 residues.

This clone was seen more than once but under ten times. V is TRBV7-9 and J is TRBJ1-1; D remains ambiguous. The germline gives CDR1 SEHNR, CDR2 FQNEAQ (reference sequence). Trimming pared 5 bases from V and 1 base from J, leaving 14 bases between. CDR3 length equals 15 residues. The CDR3 nucleotides are TGTGCCAGCAGCCCCAACCCGACACCGAACACTGAAGCTTTCTTT. Its protein product is CASSPNPTPNTEAFF. The full variable domain, completed using reference TRBV7-9 and TRBJ1-1, is DTGVSQNPRHKITKRGQNVTFRCDPISEHNRLYWYRQTLGQGPEFLTYFQNEAQLEKSRLLSDRFSAERPKGSFSTLEIQRTEQGDSAMYLCASSPNPTPNTEAFFGQGTRLTVV.

In this sample, this clone turned up a few times. This chain connects TRBV7-6 to TRBJ2-2; D is unresolved. CDR3 size: 15 residues. The germline V and J ends were trimmed by 3 bases and 3 bases, with 11 bases remaining between them. Germline V lookup: CDR1 SGHVS, CDR2 FNYEAQ. CDR3 region: CASSFPPPDTGELFF. The CDR3, as DNA: TGTGCCAGCAGCTTCCCCCCCCCGGACACCGGGGAGCTGTTTTTT. The full variable domain, with the rest looked up from reference TRBV7-6 and TRBJ2-2, is GAGVSQSPRYKVTKRGQDVALRCDPISGHVSLYWYRQALGQGPEFLTYFNYEAQQDKSGLPNDRFSAERPEGSISTLTIQRTEQRDSAMYRCASSFPPPDTGELFFGEGSRLTVL.

This clone was seen just once. This chain's CDR3 is CASSQAAAYNEQFF. The CDR3 nucleotides read TGTGCCAGCAGCCAAGCGGCAGCGTACAATGAGCAGTTCTTC. The gene calls are TRBV4-2 and TRBJ2-1; D unclear. CDR3 length: 14 residues. CDR1 and CDR2 (germline): LGHNA, YNFKEQ. Trimming cost V 1 base and J 4 bases, with 8 bases left between them.

In this sample, this clone turned up once. The chain combines TRBV7-2 with TRBJ1-2, with a possible D match to TRBD1 (6 bases). This CDR3 is built from 16 residues. The germline CDR1 and CDR2 sequences are SGHTA and FQGNSA. Trimming cost V 0 bases and J 5 bases, with 16 bases left between them. The CDR3 loop reads CASSLAPAGEKYGYTF. The CDR3 DNA reads as TGTGCCAGCAGCTTAGCGCCGGCAGGGGAGAAGTATGGCTACACCTTC.

To note about this clone: The conserved final phenylalanine or tryptophan is absent from the CDR3, which likely points to a read error. This rearrangement joins TRBV29-1 to TRBJ1-1, with D uncertain. The V gene's germline CDR1 is SQVTM and CDR2 ANQGSEA. V was pared by 3 bases and J by 1 base, with 12 bases between. The length of the CDR3 is 14 residues. CDR3 DNA: TGCAGCGTTGATTTCCGGACGGGGAACACTGAAGCTTTCTTG. Residues: CSVDFRTGNTEAFL.

The chain joins TRBV7-8 to TRBJ1-3, with D possibly being TRBD1 (5 bases). The CDR3 covers 15 residues. The V and J ends lost 1 base and 1 base respectively, with 8 bases between them. Germline V gene lookup returns CDR1 SGHVS and CDR2 FQNEAQ. CDR3 sequence reads: CASSLEGQSGNTIYF. DNA of the CDR3: TGTGCCAGCAGCTTAGAGGGGCAATCTGGAAACACCATATATTTT.

The chain is built from TRBV5-6 and TRBJ2-1; no firm D call. The CDR3 is 12 amino acids. The germline gives CDR1 SGHDT, CDR2 YYEEEE. Trimming removed 4 bases at V and 8 bases at J, with 10 bases between. The CDR3 nucleotides read TGTGCCAGCAGCCCGGGTGTGGATGAGCAGTTCTTC. This translates into CASSPGVDEQFF.

CDR3 nucleotides: TGCGCCAGCAGTTTGTCGGGGAGCACTGAAGCTTTCTTT. Its translation is CASSLSGSTEAFF. V gene TRBV10-1 combines with J gene TRBJ1-1; D uncertain. The V end lost 5 bases, the J end lost 4 bases, and 11 bases lay between the germline ends. Per germline, CDR1 WNHNN and CDR2 SYGVQD (reference sequence). The CDR3 runs 13 residues.